This record concerns one TCR beta chain sequence. This sample is part of a study of blood T cell repertoires in COVID-19. Across the study: T cells, B-cell-depleted T cells, or PBMCs supplied cDNA or gDNA.

Recruitment covered about 25 US areas and drew participants whose ages spanned roughly 18 to 100 years. Clinical history as reported by participants underpinned cohort assignment. Under the authors' procedure: Estimated nucleated cell counts came from reference gene primer amplification. Only in-frame clones appear in the TCRdb table, and some are missing; sequencing was by immunoSEQ multiplex PCR. V and J calls plus clone size are reproduced from that table; the DNA served to infer D and trimming. The sample has 210,000 or so clones; about 84% are singletons. CDR3 length equals 15 residues. V shed 3 bases and J shed 3 bases, with 15 bases lying between them. Germline lookup yields CDR1 MNHEY and CDR2 SMNVEV (reference sequence).

The TCR sequence derives from a young man with acute COVID-19. The sample taken for sequencing was PBMCs or T cells enriched from blood (not recorded which). J is TRBJ2-7 and V is TRBV27, with D perhaps matching TRBD1 (6 bases). CDR3 loop: CASSLVSGALYEQYF. As DNA, the CDR3 is TGTGCCAGCAGTTTGGTATCAGGGGCCCTCTACGAGCAGTACTTC.